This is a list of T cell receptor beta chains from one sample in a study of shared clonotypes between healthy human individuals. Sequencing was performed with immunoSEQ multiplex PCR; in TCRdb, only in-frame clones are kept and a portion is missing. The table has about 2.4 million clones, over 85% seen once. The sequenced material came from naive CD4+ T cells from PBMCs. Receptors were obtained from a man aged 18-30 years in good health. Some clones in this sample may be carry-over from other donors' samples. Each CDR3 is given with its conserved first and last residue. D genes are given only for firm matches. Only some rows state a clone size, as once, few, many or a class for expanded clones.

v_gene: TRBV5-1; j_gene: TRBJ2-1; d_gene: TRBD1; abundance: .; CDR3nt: TGCGCCAGCCGGTCCAGGACAGGAGAGTACAATGAGCAGTTCTTC; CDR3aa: CASRSRTGEYNEQFF
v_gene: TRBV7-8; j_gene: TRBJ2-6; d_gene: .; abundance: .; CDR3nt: TGTGCCAGCAGCCTCCGGGCAGGGGCAATCTCTGGGGCCAACGTCCTGACTTTC; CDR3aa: CASSLRAGAISGANVLTF
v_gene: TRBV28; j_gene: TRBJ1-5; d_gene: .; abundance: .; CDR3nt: TGTGCCAGCAGCAAGACAGTTGAGTGGCCCCAGCATTTT; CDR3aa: CASSKTVEWPQHF
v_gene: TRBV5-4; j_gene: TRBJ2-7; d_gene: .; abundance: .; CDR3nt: TGTGCCAGCAGCTTGGGGAGTCTAGACGAGCAGTACTTC; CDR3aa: CASSLGSLDEQYF
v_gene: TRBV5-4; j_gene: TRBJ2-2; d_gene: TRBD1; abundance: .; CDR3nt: TGTGCCAGCAGCTGGCAGGGGGCGTTAGCCGGGGAGCTGTTTTTT; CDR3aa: CASSWQGALAGELFF
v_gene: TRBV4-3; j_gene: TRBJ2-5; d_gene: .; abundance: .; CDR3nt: TGCGCCAGCAGCCAAGATCTTGAGACCACCGGGGAGACCCAGTACTTC; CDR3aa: CASSQDLETTGETQYF
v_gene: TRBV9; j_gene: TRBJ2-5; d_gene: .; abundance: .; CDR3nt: TGTGCCAGCAGCGTAGCATCAAGACCAGGGAGAGAAGAGACCCAGTACTTC; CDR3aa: CASSVASRPGREETQYF
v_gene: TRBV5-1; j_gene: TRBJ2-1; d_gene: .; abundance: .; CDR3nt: TGCGCCAGCAGCGTATCTAGAGGCAATGAGCAGTTCTTC; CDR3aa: CASSVSRGNEQFF
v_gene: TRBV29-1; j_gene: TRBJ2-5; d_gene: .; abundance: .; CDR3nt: TGCAGCGTTCCCGACCGGGATCAAGAGACCCAGTACTTC; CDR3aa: CSVPDRDQETQYF
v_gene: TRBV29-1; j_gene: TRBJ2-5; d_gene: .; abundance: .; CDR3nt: TGCAGCGTTGAACCCAGGGAAGGTTTCAGGACCCAGTACTTC; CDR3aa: CSVEPREGFRTQYF
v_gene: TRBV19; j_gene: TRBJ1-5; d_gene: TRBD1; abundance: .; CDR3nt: TGTGCCAGTAGGGCTCCGGGACAGAGCAATCAGCCCCAGCATTTT; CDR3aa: CASRAPGQSNQPQHF
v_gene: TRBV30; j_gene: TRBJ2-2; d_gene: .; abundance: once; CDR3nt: TGTGCCTGGAGTGGGTCTTTTGGGAGTTCCACCGGGGAGCTGTTTTTT; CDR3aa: CAWSGSFGSSTGELFF
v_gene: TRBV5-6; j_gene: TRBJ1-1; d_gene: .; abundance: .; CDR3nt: TGTGCCAGCAGCTTGGCCTCCGAAGCTTTCTTT; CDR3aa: CASSLASEAFF
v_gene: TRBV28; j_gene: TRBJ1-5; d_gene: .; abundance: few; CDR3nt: TGTGCCAGCAGCACTCTTCAGCCCCAGCATTTT; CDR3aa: CASSTLQPQHF
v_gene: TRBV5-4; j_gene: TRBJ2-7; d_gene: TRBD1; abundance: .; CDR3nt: TGTGCCAGCAGCCCCTACCCCTTGGGACAGAGCTCCTACGAGCAGTACTTC; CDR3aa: CASSPYPLGQSSYEQYF
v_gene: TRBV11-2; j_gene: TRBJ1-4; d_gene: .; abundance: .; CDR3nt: TGTGCCAGCAGCTTAGCTGGGATTGAAAAACTGTTTTTT; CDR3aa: CASSLAGIEKLFF
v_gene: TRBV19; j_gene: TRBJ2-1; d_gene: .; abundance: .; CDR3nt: TGTGCCAGTAGTACCGTTGCGTCGAGCAATGAGCAGTTCTTC; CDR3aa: CASSTVASSNEQFF
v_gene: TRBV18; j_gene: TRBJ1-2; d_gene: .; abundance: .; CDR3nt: TGTGCCAGCTCACCAGGAGGGGCAGGGTTTACGGACTATGGCTACACCTTC; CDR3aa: CASSPGGAGFTDYGYTF
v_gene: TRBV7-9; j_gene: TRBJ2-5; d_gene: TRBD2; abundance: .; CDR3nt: TGTGCCAGCAGCTTTCTACGGGGAGGGCAAGAGACCCAGTACTTC; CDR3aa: CASSFLRGGQETQYF
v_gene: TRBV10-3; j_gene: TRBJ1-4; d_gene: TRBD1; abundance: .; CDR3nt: TGTGCCACCCACAGGGGGCTAACCGAAAAACTGTTTTTT; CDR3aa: CATHRGLTEKLFF
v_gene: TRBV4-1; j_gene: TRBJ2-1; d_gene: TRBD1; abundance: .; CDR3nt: TGCGCCAGCAGCCACTACGGGACAGGCTACAATGAGCAGTTCTTC; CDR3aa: CASSHYGTGYNEQFF
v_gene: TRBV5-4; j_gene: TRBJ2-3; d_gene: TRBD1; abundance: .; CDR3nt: TGTGCCACCAAGCTTAGGGACAGGCCCACAGATACGCAGTATTTT; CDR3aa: CATKLRDRPTDTQYF
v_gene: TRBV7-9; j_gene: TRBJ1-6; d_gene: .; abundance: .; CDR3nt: TGTGCCAGCAGCTCCTCCGGGGACTCACCCCTCCACTTT; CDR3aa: CASSSSGDSPLHF
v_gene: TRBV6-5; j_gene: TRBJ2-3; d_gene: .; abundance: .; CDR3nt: TGTGCCAGCAGTTACCGGGACGGCGACACAGATACGCAGTATTTT; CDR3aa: CASSYRDGDTDTQYF
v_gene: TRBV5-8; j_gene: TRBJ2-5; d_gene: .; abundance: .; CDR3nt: TGTGCCAGCAGCTCTATCCGACACAAAGAGACCCAGTACTTC; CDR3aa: CASSSIRHKETQYF
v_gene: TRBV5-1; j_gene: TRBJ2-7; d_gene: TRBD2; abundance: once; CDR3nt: TGCGCCAGCAGCTTGGGCGGGAGAATCACCTACGAGCAGTACTTC; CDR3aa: CASSLGGRITYEQYF
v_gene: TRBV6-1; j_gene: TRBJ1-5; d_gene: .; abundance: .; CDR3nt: TGTGCCAGCAGTGAACGAGGGGTGGGCAATCAGCCCCAGCATTTT; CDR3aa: CASSERGVGNQPQHF
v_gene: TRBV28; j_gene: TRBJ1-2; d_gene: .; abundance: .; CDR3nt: TGTGCCAGCAGCCTCCCCAGGGATAACTATGGCTACACCTTC; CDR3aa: CASSLPRDNYGYTF
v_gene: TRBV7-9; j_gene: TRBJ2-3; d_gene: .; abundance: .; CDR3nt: TGTGCCAGCAGCTTATTTGGCAGGGCGAGCACAGATACGCAGTATTTT; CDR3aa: CASSLFGRASTDTQYF
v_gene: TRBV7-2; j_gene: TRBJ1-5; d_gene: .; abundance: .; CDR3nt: TGTGCCAGCAGCTTAATGGGAAATCAGCCCCAGCATTTT; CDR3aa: CASSLMGNQPQHF
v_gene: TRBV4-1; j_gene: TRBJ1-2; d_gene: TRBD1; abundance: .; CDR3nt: TGCGCCAGCAGCCAGAGAACCGGGACAGCTAACTATGGCTACACCTTC; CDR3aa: CASSQRTGTANYGYTF
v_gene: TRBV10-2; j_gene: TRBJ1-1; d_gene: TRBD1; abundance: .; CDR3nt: TGCGCCAGCAGTCGGACAGGTACTAGCGCTGAAGCTTTCTTT; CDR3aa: CASSRTGTSAEAFF
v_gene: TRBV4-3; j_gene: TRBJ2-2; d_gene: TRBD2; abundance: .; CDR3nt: TGCGCCAGCAGCCAAGTGTGGTCTAGCGGGACGAACACCGGGGAGCTGTTTTTT; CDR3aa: CASSQVWSSGTNTGELFF
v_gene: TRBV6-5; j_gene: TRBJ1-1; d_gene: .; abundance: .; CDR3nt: TGTGCCAGCAGTTCGCCCGGGGTGAACACTGAAGCTTTCTTT; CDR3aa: CASSSPGVNTEAFF
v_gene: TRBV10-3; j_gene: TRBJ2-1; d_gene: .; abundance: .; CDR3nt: TGTGCCACTGGACTTTCGGGTGAGCAGTTCTTC; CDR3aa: CATGLSGEQFF
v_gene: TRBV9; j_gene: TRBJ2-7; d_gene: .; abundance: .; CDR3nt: TGTGCCAGCAGCGCCAACGACTACGAGCAGTACTTC; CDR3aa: CASSANDYEQYF
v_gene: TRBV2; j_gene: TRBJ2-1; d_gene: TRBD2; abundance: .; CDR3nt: TGTGCCAGCAGGCCGGGACTAGCTTCCTACAATGAGCAGTTCTTC; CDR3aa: CASRPGLASYNEQFF
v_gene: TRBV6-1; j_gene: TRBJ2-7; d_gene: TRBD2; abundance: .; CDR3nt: TGTGCCAGCAGTGGACTAGCTGAGGAGCAGTACTTC; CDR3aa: CASSGLAEEQYF
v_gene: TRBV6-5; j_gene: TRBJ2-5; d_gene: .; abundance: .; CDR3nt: TGTGCCAGCAGTTCCCCGACGGAGACCCAGTACTTC; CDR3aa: CASSSPTETQYF
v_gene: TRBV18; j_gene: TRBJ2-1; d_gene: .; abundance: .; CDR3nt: TGTGCCAGCTCACCCGCCGGGACTCCCCGAAATGAGCAGTTCTTC; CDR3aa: CASSPAGTPRNEQFF
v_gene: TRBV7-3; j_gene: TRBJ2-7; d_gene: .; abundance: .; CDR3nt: TGTGCCAGCAGCTTAGCCGGACCCTACGAGCAGTACTTC; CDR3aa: CASSLAGPYEQYF
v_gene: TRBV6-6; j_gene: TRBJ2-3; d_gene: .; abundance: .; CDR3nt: TGTGCCAGCAGTCGGGGTGGTAGGTCGATATCCGATACGCAGTATTTT; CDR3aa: CASSRGGRSISDTQYF
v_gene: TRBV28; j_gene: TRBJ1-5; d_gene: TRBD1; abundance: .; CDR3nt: TGTGCCAGCAGGACAGGGGGCGAGGGCAATCAGCCCCAGCATTTT; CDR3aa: CASRTGGEGNQPQHF
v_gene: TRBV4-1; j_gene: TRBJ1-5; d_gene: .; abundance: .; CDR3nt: TGCGCCAGCAGCCAGAATTACCGGGGGCCCCAGCCCCAGCATTTT; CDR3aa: CASSQNYRGPQPQHF
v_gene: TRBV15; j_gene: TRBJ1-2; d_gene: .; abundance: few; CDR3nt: TGTGCCACCAGCTTAACCCGAGTCGGACAGTCCTATGGCTACACCTTC; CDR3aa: CATSLTRVGQSYGYTF
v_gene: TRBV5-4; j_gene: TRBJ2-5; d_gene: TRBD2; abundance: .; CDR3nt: TGTGCCAGCAGCTTGGGACTAGCGGTTGGTGAAGAGACCCAGTACTTC; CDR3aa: CASSLGLAVGEETQYF